This TCR beta chain derives from a study of blood T cell repertoires in COVID-19. Germline V lookup: CDR1 SEHNR, CDR2 FQNEAQ (reference sequence). The CDR3 extends over 16 amino acids. V was cut by 2 bases and J by 0 bases, with 10 bases left in between. Only in-frame clones appear in the TCRdb table, and some are missing; sequencing was by immunoSEQ multiplex PCR. This sample has roughly 180,000 clones, with 86% found just once. The receptor was derived from a man aged 55 to 70 with acute or convalescent COVID-19. This chain connects TRBV7-9 to TRBJ1-4, with D hard to call. Source material: peripheral blood. CDR3 protein: CASSLWAASTNEKLFF. CDR3 nucleotide sequence: TGTGCCAGCAGCTTATGGGCAGCCTCAACTAATGAAAAACTGTTTTTT.